Listed below are T cell receptor beta chains from one sample, sequenced in a study of CD8 T cells in Susac syndrome. TCRdb recomputed calls from the immunoSEQ multiplex PCR reads with MiXCR, one row per CDR3 protein. This sample has 150,000 to 200,000 distinct CDR3 sequences, with roughly 90% found just once. Sample: CD4+ T cells from PBMCs. The source is a human donor with Susac syndrome. The CDR3 runs from the conserved cysteine through the conserved F or W. A D gene is named only where the DNA matches it firmly. Only some rows state a clone size, as once, few, many or a class for expanded clones.

v_call	j_call	clone_size	d_call	cdr3_aa	cdr3_nt
TRBV28	TRBJ2-5	-	TRBD2	CASSTMGLAGGKTQYF	TGTGCCAGCAGTACCATGGGACTAGCGGGAGGAAAGACCCAGTACTTC
TRBV2	TRBJ1-5	-	-	CASQASNQPQHF	TGTGCCAGCCAGGCGTCCAATCAGCCCCAGCATTTT
TRBV19	TRBJ2-7	-	-	CASSIRADSYEQYF	TGTGCCAGTAGTATCCGGGCGGACTCCTACGAGCAGTACTTC
TRBV20-1	TRBJ2-7	-	-	CSARLQNYEQYF	TGCAGTGCTAGACTACAGAACTACGAGCAGTACTTC
TRBV29-1	TRBJ2-5	few	TRBD2	CSVGRLAGAGGETQYF	TGCAGCGTTGGGCGACTAGCGGGAGCCGGAGGGGAGACCCAGTACTTC
TRBV3-1	TRBJ1-4	-	-	CASSQAYGGNEKLFF	TGTGCCAGCAGCCAAGCGTACGGCGGAAATGAAAAACTGTTTTTT
TRBV5-6	TRBJ1-6	-	TRBD1	CASSGWTGANSPLHF	TGTGCCAGCAGCGGATGGACAGGGGCTAATTCACCCCTCCACTTT
TRBV3-1	TRBJ2-7	once	-	CASSQGPGSSYEQYF	TGTGCCAGCAGCCAAGGTCCAGGCAGCAGCTACGAGCAGTACTTC
TRBV5-4	TRBJ1-1	-	TRBD1	CASSADRGLNTEAFF	TGTGCCAGCAGCGCGGATAGGGGGCTGAACACTGAAGCTTTCTTT
TRBV29-1	TRBJ2-3	-	TRBD2	CSVGNGGGTSTDTQYF	TGCAGCGTTGGGAACGGCGGGGGGACTAGCACAGATACGCAGTATTTT
TRBV20-1	TRBJ1-3	-	-	CSAPDTISGNTIYF	TGCAGTGCTCCCGACACCATCTCTGGAAACACCATATATTTT
TRBV30	TRBJ2-1	-	TRBD2	CAWGGLARGEQFF	TGTGCCTGGGGGGGACTAGCGAGGGGCGAGCAGTTCTTC
TRBV25-1	TRBJ2-7	-	TRBD1	CASSDHEGAREQYF	TGTGCCAGCTCCGACCACGAGGGGGCGCGTGAGCAGTACTTC
TRBV7-2	TRBJ2-1	-	TRBD2	CASSPGLAGGRNEQFF	TGTGCCAGCAGCCCAGGGTTAGCGGGAGGTCGCAATGAGCAGTTCTTC
TRBV5-6	TRBJ2-5	-	-	CASSSRRGETQYF	TGTGCCAGCAGCTCCAGGAGGGGGGAGACCCAGTACTTC
TRBV29-1	TRBJ1-2	-	-	CSVVQGHGYTF	TGCAGCGTTGTCCAGGGTCATGGCTACACCTTC
TRBV4-1	TRBJ1-5	-	TRBD1	CASSQDDRGSNQPQHF	TGCGCCAGCAGCCAAGATGACAGGGGTAGCAATCAGCCCCAGCATTTT
TRBV5-1	TRBJ1-2	-	-	CASNFAGEDGYTF	TGCGCCAGCAACTTCGCGGGGGAGGATGGCTACACCTTC
TRBV10-3	TRBJ2-7	-	-	CAISESRVQYF	TGTGCCATCAGTGAGTCAAGGGTGCAGTACTTC